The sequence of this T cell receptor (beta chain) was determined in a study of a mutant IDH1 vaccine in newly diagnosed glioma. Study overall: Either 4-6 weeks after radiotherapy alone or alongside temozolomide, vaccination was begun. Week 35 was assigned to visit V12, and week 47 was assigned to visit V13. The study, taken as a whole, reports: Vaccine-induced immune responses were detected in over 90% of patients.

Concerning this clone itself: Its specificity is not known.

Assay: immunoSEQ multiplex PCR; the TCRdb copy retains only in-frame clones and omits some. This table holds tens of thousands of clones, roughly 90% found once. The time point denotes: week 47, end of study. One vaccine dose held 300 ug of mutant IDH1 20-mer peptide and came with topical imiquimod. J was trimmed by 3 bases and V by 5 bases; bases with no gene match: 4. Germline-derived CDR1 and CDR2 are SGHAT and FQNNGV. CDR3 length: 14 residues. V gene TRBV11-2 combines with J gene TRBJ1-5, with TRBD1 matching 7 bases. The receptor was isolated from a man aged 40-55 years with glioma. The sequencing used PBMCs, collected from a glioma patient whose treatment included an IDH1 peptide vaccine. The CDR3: CASSTDRANQPQHF. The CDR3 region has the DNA TGTGCCAGCAGCACAGACAGGGCCAATCAGCCCCAGCATTTT.